Included here is one T cell receptor beta chain sequence, with context. This specimen comes from a study of cytomegalovirus exposure and HLA in healthy donors. 60 Vbeta and 13 Jbeta primers were used in PCR. The method was immunoSEQ multiplex PCR; TCRdb's version includes in-frame clones alone and lacks a portion of them. The sample holds about 150,000 clones; about two thirds are singletons and the top ten take more than 9%. Germline V gene data show CDR1 as LNHDA and CDR2 as SQIVND (reference sequence). Trimming took 8 bases from V and 7 from J; bases not matched to a gene: 21. The CDR3 runs 18 residues.

Sequenced material: PBMCs. The TCR comes from a man aged 30 to 39 in good health and CMV-seropositive. The rearrangement uses TRBV19 and TRBJ2-1, with 9 bases lining up with TRBD2. The chain's CDR3 is CASSESGRLLLGRNEQFF. The CDR3 nucleotides are TGTGCCAGTTCAGAGAGCGGGAGGCTACTTCTGGGACGGAATGAGCAGTTCTTC.